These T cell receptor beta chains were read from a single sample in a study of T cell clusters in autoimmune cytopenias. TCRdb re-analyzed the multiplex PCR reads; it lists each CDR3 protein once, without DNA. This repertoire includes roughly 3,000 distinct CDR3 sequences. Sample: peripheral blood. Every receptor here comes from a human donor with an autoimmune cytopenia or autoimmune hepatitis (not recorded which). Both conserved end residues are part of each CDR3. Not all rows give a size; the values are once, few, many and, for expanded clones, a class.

CDR3 protein: CASSRSSGGTYNEQFF
clone size: medium-sized
J gene: TRBJ2-1
V gene: TRBV7-6

CDR3 protein: CSHLRDRVYNEQFF
clone size: medium-sized
J gene: TRBJ2-1
V gene: TRBV29-1

CDR3 protein: CASTRGQGSYEQYF
clone size: medium-sized
J gene: TRBJ2-7
V gene: TRBV12-3/TRBV12-4

CDR3 protein: CASSRKTGVSGNTIYF
clone size: medium-sized
J gene: TRBJ1-3
V gene: TRBV19

CDR3 protein: CASSLMNTEAFF
clone size: medium-sized
J gene: TRBJ1-1
V gene: TRBV6-2/TRBV6-3

CDR3 protein: CASSESITDTQYF
clone size: medium-sized
J gene: TRBJ2-3
V gene: TRBV10-1

CDR3 protein: CSVNHRDRESYEQYF
clone size: medium-sized
J gene: TRBJ2-7
V gene: TRBV29-1

CDR3 protein: CASNPLGRGTQYF
clone size: medium-sized
J gene: TRBJ2-3
V gene: TRBV27

CDR3 protein: CASRGLAGGDNEQFF
clone size: medium-sized
J gene: TRBJ2-1
V gene: TRBV6-5

CDR3 protein: CASSLVGGGHADTQYF
clone size: medium-sized
J gene: TRBJ2-3
V gene: TRBV5-4

CDR3 protein: CASSSRQSEAFF
clone size: medium-sized
J gene: TRBJ1-1
V gene: TRBV27

CDR3 protein: CASSRRTSGYYEQYF
clone size: medium-sized
J gene: TRBJ2-7
V gene: TRBV7-2

CDR3 protein: CSAVRDSSYTGELFF
clone size: medium-sized
J gene: TRBJ2-2
V gene: TRBV20-1

CDR3 protein: CASSYPRREGNYGYTF
clone size: medium-sized
J gene: TRBJ1-2
V gene: TRBV6-2/TRBV6-3

CDR3 protein: CATRGPGYNEQFF
clone size: medium-sized
J gene: TRBJ2-1
V gene: TRBV24-1

CDR3 protein: CSVRGGTEAFF
clone size: NA
J gene: TRBJ1-1
V gene: TRBV29-1

CDR3 protein: CASSLRQGINEQFF
clone size: medium-sized
J gene: TRBJ2-1
V gene: TRBV7-2

CDR3 protein: CASSQAGTVYNEQFF
clone size: medium-sized
J gene: TRBJ2-1
V gene: TRBV7-2

CDR3 protein: CASSTGPAALYEQYF
clone size: medium-sized
J gene: TRBJ2-7
V gene: TRBV6-5

CDR3 protein: CASSLLWTGGPGANVLTF
clone size: medium-sized
J gene: TRBJ2-6
V gene: TRBV27

CDR3 protein: CASSATDREREKLFF
clone size: medium-sized
J gene: TRBJ1-4
V gene: TRBV28

CDR3 protein: CASSLRGGYTF
clone size: medium-sized
J gene: TRBJ1-2
V gene: TRBV27

CDR3 protein: CASSPIGPDDYGYTF
clone size: medium-sized
J gene: TRBJ1-2
V gene: TRBV7-9

CDR3 protein: CASSPRGRYNEQFF
clone size: medium-sized
J gene: TRBJ2-1
V gene: TRBV27

CDR3 protein: CASGRGSYNEQFF
clone size: medium-sized
J gene: TRBJ2-1
V gene: TRBV6-6

CDR3 protein: CSVEKGSYNEQFF
clone size: medium-sized
J gene: TRBJ2-1
V gene: TRBV29-1

CDR3 protein: CSVREGGGATQYF
clone size: medium-sized
J gene: TRBJ2-3
V gene: TRBV29-1

CDR3 protein: CAWERGAIDTQYF
clone size: medium-sized
J gene: TRBJ2-3
V gene: TRBV30

CDR3 protein: CSARDFRETGVYEKLFF
clone size: medium-sized
J gene: TRBJ1-4
V gene: TRBV20-1

CDR3 protein: CASSDDTPDTQYF
clone size: medium-sized
J gene: TRBJ2-3
V gene: TRBV6-2/TRBV6-3

CDR3 protein: CASSLRDRPFLTGELFF
clone size: medium-sized
J gene: TRBJ2-2
V gene: TRBV12-3/TRBV12-4

CDR3 protein: CATSRDLSPNQPQHF
clone size: medium-sized
J gene: TRBJ1-5
V gene: TRBV15

CDR3 protein: CASSQDAGFYGYTF
clone size: medium-sized
J gene: TRBJ1-2
V gene: TRBV4-3

CDR3 protein: CASKGGSTSANEKLFF
clone size: medium-sized
J gene: TRBJ1-4
V gene: TRBV28

CDR3 protein: CASSRGGAPDTQYF
clone size: medium-sized
J gene: TRBJ2-3
V gene: TRBV28

CDR3 protein: CASSINWVTVKNIQYF
clone size: medium-sized
J gene: TRBJ2-4
V gene: TRBV19

CDR3 protein: CASSYSDRRLPDTQYF
clone size: medium-sized
J gene: TRBJ2-3
V gene: TRBV6-2/TRBV6-3

CDR3 protein: CSVAGQGNGYTF
clone size: medium-sized
J gene: TRBJ1-2
V gene: TRBV29-1

CDR3 protein: CASSGGTSGRDPNTDTQYF
clone size: medium-sized
J gene: TRBJ2-3
V gene: TRBV7-2

CDR3 protein: CASSLLAGGIYNEQFF
clone size: medium-sized
J gene: TRBJ2-1
V gene: TRBV7-2

CDR3 protein: CASSLVQVAGANVLTF
clone size: medium-sized
J gene: TRBJ2-6
V gene: TRBV5-4

CDR3 protein: CASSDWGSDTQYF
clone size: medium-sized
J gene: TRBJ2-3
V gene: TRBV6-4

CDR3 protein: CATSRDWTNQETQYF
clone size: medium-sized
J gene: TRBJ2-5
V gene: TRBV15

CDR3 protein: CASSRSTQEETQYF
clone size: medium-sized
J gene: TRBJ2-5
V gene: TRBV6-6

CDR3 protein: CASSVRGANYGYTF
clone size: medium-sized
J gene: TRBJ1-2
V gene: TRBV27

CDR3 protein: CASSLVRKGQGPTDTQYF
clone size: medium-sized
J gene: TRBJ2-3
V gene: TRBV28

CDR3 protein: CASSQTDRPYEQYF
clone size: medium-sized
J gene: TRBJ2-7
V gene: TRBV6-6

CDR3 protein: CASRSAPGPHAEAFF
clone size: medium-sized
J gene: TRBJ1-1
V gene: TRBV5-4